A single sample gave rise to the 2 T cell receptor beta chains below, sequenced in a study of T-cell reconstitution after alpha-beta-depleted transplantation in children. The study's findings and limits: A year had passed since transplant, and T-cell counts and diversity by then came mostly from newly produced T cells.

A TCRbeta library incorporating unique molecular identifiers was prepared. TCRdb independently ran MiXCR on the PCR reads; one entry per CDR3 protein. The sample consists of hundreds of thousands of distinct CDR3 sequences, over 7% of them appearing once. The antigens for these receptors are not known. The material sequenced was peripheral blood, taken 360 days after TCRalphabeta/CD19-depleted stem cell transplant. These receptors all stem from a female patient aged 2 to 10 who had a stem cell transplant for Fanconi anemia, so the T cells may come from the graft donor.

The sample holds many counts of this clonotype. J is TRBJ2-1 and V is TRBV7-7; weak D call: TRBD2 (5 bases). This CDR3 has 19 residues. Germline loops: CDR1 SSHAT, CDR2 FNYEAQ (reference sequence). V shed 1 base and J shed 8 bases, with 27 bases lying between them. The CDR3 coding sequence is TGTGCCAGCAGCTTAGATGTCCATCTAGCAAAGGGCCTACGGGATGAGCAGTTCTTC. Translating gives CASSLDVHLAKGLRDEQFF. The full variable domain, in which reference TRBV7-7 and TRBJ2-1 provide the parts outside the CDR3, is GAGVSQSPRYKVTKRGQDVTLRCDPISSHATLYWYQQALGQGPEFLTYFNYEAQPDKSGLPSDRFSAERPEGSISTLTIQRTEQRDSAMYRCASSLDVHLAKGLRDEQFFGPGTRLTVL.

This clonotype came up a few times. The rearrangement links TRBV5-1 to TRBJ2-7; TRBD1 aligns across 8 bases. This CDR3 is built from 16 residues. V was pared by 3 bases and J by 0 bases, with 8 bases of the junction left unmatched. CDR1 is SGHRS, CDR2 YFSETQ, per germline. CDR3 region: CASSSGLDRVSYEQYF. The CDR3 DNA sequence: TGCGCCAGCAGCTCGGGCTTGGACAGGGTCTCCTACGAGCAGTACTTC.